The sequence of this T cell receptor (beta chain) was determined in a study of shared clonotypes between healthy human individuals. Negatively enriched CD4+ T cells were divided by CD45RA into naive and memory. The V gene end was trimmed by 0 bases and the J gene end by 5 bases; junction bases not matched to a gene: 9. Germline V gene data show CDR1 as LGHNT and CDR2 as FRNRAP. The CDR3 is 17 residues long. Profiled with immunoSEQ multiplex PCR; TCRdb holds only in-frame clones, not every one. Of 1.6 million or so clones listed, roughly 96% are singletons. The source material was naive CD4+ T cells sorted from blood. Subset denoted: CD45RA+ positively selected. J is TRBJ2-1 and V is TRBV12-5; TRBD2 aligns across 8 bases. The clonotype originates from a man aged 25 to 45 in good health. The CDR3 region is CASGLVMSSGFHNEQFF. CDR3 coding DNA: TGTGCTAGTGGTTTGGTAATGTCTAGCGGGTTTCACAATGAGCAGTTCTTC. The variable domain in full, completed from reference TRBV12-5 and TRBJ2-1, reads DARVTQTPRHKVTEMGQEVTMRCQPILGHNTVFWYRQTMMQGLELLAYFRNRAPLDDSGMPKDRFSAEMPDATLATLKIQPSEPRDSAVYFCASGLVMSSGFHNEQFFGPGTRLTVL.